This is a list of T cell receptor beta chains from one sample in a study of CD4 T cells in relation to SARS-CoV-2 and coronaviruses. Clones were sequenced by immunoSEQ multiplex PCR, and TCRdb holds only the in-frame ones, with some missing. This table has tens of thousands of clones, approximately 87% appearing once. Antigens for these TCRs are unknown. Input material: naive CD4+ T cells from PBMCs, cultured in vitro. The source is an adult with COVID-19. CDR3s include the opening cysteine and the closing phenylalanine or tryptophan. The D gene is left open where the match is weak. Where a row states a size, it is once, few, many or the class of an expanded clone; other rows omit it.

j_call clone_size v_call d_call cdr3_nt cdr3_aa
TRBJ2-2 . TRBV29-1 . TGCAGCGTTACTGATATCAGCGGCACCGGGGAGCTGTTTTTT CSVTDISGTGELFF
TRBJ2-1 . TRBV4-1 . TGCGCCAGCAGCCAAGAGAGTAGGTGGAGCTCCTACAATGAGCAGTTCTTC CASSQESRWSSYNEQFF
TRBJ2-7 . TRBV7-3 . TGTGCCAGCAGCTACGGTGGGGGGGGGCCGCAGTACTTC CASSYGGGGPQYF
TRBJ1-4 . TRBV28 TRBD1 TGTGCCAGCAGTTTATTTCCTGGACAGGGTAATGAAAAACTGTTTTTT CASSLFPGQGNEKLFF
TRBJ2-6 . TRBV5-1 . TGCGCCAGCAGCTTGGTTGTAACTGGGGCCAACGTCCTGACTTTC CASSLVVTGANVLTF
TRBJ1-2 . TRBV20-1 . TGCAGTGCTAGTTCGGGGTTGTATGGCTACACCTTC CSASSGLYGYTF
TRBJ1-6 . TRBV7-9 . TGTGCCAGCAGCTTAAATTCACCCCTCCACTTT CASSLNSPLHF
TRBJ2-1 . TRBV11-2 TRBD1 TGTGCCAGCAGCTTCCAGGACAGGGTGGGTGAGCAGTTCTTC CASSFQDRVGEQFF
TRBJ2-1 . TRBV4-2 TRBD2 TGTGCCAGCAGCCGCGGGAGGGATTGCTTCTTC CASSRGRDCFF
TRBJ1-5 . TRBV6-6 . TGTGCCAGCGACCGGGGCCGGGCCGGAGATCAGCCCCAGCATTTT CASDRGRAGDQPQHF
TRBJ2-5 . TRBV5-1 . TGCGCCAGCAGCTTGGGAAGGGCCGGGGAGACCCAGTACTTC CASSLGRAGETQYF
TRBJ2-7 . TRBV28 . TGTGCCAGCAGTCTGCAATCCTACGAGCAGTACTTC CASSLQSYEQYF
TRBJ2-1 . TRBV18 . TGTGCCAGCTCCCCGGGGACGGTTGTCCTAGGCGCGGAGCAGTTCTTC CASSPGTVVLGAEQFF
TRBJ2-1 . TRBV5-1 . TGCGCCAGCCTCCCACAACCATTATCCTACAATGAGCAGTTCTTC CASLPQPLSYNEQFF
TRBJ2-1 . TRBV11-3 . TGTGCCAGCAAATCATCAGGGGAGGGTGAGCAGTTCTTC CASKSSGEGEQFF
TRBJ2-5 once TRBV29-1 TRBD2 TGCAGCGTTGTGATTCGTAAAGGTAGCGGGAGGGTAGTGGAGACCCAGTACTTC CSVVIRKGSGRVVETQYF
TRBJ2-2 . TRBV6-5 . TGTGCCAGCAGCATTTCGAACACCGGGGAGCTGTTTTTT CASSISNTGELFF
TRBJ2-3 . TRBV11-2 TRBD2 TGTGCCAGCAGCCAAGCGGCTAGCGGGAGTTGGTACACAGATACGCAGTATTTT CASSQAASGSWYTDTQYF
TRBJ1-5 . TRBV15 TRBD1 TGTGCCACCAGCGGGCCACTAAGACAGGGACATAGCAATCAGCCCCAGCATTTT CATSGPLRQGHSNQPQHF
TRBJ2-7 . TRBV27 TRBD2 TGTGCCAGCAGTTTCTCGGGGAGGGAAGCCTACGAGCAGTACTTC CASSFSGREAYEQYF
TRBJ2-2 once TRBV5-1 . TGCGCCAGCAGCGAATCCGGGACGCCGAACACCGGGGAGCTGTTTTTT CASSESGTPNTGELFF
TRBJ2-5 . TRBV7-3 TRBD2 TGTGCCAGCAGCCCCTCCCGTTCGGGAGGCTTGGAGACCCAGTACTTC CASSPSRSGGLETQYF
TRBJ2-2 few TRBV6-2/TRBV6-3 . TGTGCCAGCAGTTACTCGACCACCGGGGAGCTGTTTTTT CASSYSTTGELFF
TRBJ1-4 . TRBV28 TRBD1 TGTGCCAGCAGTTCCCCCGGACAGGGGGTTAATGAAAAACTGTTTTTT CASSSPGQGVNEKLFF
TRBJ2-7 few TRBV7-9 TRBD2 TGTGCCAGCAGCTTTCTAGCGGGAGAGCAGTACTTC CASSFLAGEQYF
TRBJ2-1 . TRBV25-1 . TGTGCCAGCAGTGAGTTACACAATGAGCAGTTCTTC CASSELHNEQFF